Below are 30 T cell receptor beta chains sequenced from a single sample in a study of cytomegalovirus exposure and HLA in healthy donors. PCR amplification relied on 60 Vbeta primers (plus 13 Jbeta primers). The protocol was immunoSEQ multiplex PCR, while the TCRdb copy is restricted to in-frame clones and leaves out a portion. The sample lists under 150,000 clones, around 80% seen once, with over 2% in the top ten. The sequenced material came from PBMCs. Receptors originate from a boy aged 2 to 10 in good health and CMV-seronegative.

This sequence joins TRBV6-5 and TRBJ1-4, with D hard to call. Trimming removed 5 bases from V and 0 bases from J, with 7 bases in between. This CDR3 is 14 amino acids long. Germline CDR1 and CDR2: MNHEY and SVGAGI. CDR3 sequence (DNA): TGTGCCAGCAGTACGGGAGCAACTAATGAAAAACTGTTTTTT. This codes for CASSTGATNEKLFF.

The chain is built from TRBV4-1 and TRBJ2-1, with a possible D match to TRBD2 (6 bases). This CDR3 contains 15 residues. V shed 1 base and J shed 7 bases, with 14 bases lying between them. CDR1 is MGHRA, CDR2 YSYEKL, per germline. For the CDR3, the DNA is TGCGCCAGCAGCCAAGTCTTTTCCGGGAGTAATGAGCAGTTCTTC. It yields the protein CASSQVFSGSNEQFF.

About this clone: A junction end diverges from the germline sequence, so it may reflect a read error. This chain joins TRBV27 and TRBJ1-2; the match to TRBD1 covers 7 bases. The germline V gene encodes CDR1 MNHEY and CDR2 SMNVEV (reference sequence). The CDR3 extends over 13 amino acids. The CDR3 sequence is CVSSATGVGGYTF. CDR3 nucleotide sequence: TGTGTCAGCAGTGCCACAGGGGTTGGTGGCTACACCTTC.

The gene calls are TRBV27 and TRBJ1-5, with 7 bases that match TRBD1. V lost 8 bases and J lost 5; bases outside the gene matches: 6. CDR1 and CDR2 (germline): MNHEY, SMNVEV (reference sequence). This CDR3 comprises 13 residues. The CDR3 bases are TGTGCCAGCCGGAGGGGGCGCGATCAGCCCCAGCATTTT. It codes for CASRRGRDQPQHF.

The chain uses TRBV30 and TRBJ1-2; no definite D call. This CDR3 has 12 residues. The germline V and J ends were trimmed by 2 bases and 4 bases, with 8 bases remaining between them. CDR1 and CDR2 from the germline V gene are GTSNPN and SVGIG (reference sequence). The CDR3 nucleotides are TGTGCCTGGAGTTCGGGTGGCTATGGCTACACCTTC. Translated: CAWSSGGYGYTF.

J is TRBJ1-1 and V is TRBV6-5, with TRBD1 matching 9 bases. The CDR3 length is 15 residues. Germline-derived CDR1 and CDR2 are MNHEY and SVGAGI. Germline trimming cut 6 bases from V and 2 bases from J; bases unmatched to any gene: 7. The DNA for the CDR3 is TGTGCCAGCAGCCGACAGGGGGGGGCAAACACTGAAGCTTTCTTT. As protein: CASSRQGGANTEAFF.

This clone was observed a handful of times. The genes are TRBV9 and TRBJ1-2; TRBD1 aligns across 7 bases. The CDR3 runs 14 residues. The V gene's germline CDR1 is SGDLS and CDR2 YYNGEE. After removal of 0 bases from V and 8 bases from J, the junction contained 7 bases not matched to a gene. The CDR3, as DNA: TGTGCCAGCAGCGTAGCAGGTCCCAGGGGGGGCTACACCTTC. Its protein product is CASSVAGPRGGYTF.

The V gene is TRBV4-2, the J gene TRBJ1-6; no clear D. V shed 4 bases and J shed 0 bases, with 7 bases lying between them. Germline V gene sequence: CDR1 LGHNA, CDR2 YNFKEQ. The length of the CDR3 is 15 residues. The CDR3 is CASSPGSSYNSPLHF. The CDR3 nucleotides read TGTGCCAGCAGCCCGGGGAGCTCCTATAATTCACCCCTCCACTTT.

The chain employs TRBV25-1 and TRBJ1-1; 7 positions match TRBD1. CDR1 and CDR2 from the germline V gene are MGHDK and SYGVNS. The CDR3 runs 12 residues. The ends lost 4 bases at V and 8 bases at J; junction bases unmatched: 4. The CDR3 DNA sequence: TGTGCCAGCAGTGCGACAGGGCTGGAAGCTTTCTTT. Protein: CASSATGLEAFF.

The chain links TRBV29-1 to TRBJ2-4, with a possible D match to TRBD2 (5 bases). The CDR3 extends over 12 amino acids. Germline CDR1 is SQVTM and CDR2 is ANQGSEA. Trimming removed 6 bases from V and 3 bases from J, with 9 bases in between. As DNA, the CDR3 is TGCAGCGTGAGGGTGGTCAAAAACATTCAGTACTTC. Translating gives CSVRVVKNIQYF.

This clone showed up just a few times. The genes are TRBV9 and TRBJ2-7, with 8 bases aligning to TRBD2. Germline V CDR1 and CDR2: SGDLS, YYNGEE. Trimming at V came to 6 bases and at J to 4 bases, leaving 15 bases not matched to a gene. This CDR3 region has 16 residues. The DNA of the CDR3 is TGTGCCAGCAACCTTTCCCCGGCGGGAGGACTTTACGAGCAGTACTTC. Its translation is CASNLSPAGGLYEQYF.

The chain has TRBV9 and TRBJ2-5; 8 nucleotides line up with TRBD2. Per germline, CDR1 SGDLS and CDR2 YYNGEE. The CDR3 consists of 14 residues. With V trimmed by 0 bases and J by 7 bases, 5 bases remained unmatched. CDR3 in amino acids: CASSVAGGPGTQYF. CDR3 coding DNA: TGTGCCAGCAGCGTAGCGGGGGGGCCGGGGACCCAGTACTTC.

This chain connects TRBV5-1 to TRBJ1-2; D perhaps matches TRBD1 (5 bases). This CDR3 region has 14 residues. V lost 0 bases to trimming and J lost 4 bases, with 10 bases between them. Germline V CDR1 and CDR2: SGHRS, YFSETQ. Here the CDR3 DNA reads TGCGCCAGCAGCTTGGATGGGGCTGGCTATGGCTACACCTTC. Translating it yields CASSLDGAGYGYTF.

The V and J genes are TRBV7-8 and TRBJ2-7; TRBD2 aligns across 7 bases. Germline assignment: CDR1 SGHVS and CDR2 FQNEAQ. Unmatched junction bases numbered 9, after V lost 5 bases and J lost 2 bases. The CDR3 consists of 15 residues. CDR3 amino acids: CASSPRRGVPYEQYF. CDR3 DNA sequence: TGTGCCAGCAGCCCGCGTCGGGGGGTTCCCTACGAGCAGTACTTC.

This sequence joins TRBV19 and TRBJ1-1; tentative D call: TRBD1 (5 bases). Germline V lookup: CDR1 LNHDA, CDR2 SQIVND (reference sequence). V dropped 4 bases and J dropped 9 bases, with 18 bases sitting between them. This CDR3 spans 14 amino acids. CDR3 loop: CASSRSVGRDKAFF. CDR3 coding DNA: TGTGCCAGTAGTAGGAGTGTGGGGCGTGATAAAGCTTTCTTT.

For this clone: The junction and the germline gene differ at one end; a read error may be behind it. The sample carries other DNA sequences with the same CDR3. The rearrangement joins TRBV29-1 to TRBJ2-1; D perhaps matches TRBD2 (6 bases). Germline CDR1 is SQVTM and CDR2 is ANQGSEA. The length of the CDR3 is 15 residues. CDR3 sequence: CSVDGRRDSYNEQFF. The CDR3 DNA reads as TGCAGCGTTGACGGGCGGCGGGACTCCTACAATGAGCAATTCTTC.

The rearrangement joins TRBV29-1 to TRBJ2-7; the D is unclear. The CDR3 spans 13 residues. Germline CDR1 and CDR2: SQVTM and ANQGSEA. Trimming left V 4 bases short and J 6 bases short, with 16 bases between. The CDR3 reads CSVGMVVSGEQYF. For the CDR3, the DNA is TGCAGCGTTGGAATGGTGGTATCGGGCGAGCAGTACTTC.

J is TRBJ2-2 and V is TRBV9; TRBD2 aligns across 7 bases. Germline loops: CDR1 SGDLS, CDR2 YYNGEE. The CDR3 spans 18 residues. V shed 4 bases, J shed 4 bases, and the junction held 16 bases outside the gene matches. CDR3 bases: TGTGCCAGCAGCCTAACCGGCTGGGGGGGTCTGGGCACCGGGGAGCTGTTTTTT. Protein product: CASSLTGWGGLGTGELFF.

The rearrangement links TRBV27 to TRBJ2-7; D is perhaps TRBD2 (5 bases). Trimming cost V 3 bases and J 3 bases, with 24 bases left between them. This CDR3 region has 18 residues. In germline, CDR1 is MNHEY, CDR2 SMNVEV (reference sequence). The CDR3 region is CASSFLPGKGGKRYEQYF. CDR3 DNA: TGTGCCAGCAGTTTTTTACCGGGAAAAGGTGGGAAACGCTACGAGCAGTACTTC.

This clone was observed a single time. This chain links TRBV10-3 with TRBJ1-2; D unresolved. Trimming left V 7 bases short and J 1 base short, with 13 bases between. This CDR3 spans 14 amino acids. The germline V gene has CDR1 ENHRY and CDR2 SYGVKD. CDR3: CAITQPSNNYGYTF. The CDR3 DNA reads TGTGCCATCACCCAACCAAGCAATAACTATGGCTACACCTTC.

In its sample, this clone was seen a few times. CDR3 nucleotide sequence: TGTGCCAGCAGCCCGGACAGGGCGACGGCCGCTTTCTTT. Protein product: CASSPDRATAAFF. This chain uses TRBV7-3 with TRBJ1-1, with 8 bases that match TRBD1. Germline CDR1 and CDR2: SGHTA and FQGTGA. The length of the CDR3 is 13 residues. V lost 5 bases, J lost 11 bases, and 10 bases stayed unmatched.

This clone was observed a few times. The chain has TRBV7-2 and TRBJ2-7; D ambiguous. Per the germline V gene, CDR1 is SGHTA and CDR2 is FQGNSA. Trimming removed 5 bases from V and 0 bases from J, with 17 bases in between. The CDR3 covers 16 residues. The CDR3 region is CASSQWPLAISYEQYF. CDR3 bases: TGTGCCAGCAGCCAATGGCCATTGGCAATCTCCTACGAGCAGTACTTC.

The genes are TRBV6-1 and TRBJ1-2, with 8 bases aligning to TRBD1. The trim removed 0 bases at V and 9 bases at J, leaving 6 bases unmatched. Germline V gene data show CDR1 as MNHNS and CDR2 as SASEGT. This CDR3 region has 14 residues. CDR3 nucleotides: TGTGCCAGCAGTGAAGCCCCCAGGGGGCGTAGCTACACCTTC. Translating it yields CASSEAPRGRSYTF.

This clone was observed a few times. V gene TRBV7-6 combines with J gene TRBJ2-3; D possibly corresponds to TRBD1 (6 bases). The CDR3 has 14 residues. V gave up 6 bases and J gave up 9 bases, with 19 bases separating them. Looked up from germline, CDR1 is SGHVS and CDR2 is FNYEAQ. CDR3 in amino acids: CASRRQDNSRTQYF. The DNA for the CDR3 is TGTGCCAGCAGGAGACAGGACAACTCGAGGACGCAGTATTTT.

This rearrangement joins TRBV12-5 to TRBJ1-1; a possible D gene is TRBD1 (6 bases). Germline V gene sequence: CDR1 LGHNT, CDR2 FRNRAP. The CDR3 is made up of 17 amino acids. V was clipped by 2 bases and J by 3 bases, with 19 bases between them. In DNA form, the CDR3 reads TGTGCTAGTGGTTTGTACGCCGGAGGCCCAGGGGACACTGAAGCTTTCTTT. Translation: CASGLYAGGPGDTEAFF. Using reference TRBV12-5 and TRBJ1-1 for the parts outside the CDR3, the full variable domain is DARVTQTPRHKVTEMGQEVTMRCQPILGHNTVFWYRQTMMQGLELLAYFRNRAPLDDSGMPKDRFSAEMPDATLATLKIQPSEPRDSAVYFCASGLYAGGPGDTEAFFGQGTRLTVV.

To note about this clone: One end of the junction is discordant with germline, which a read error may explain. The CDR3 sequence is CAGSGQGARGEKLFF. CDR3 nucleotides: TGTGCCGGCAGCGGGCAGGGGGCAAGGGGTGAAAAACTGTTTTTT. The genes are TRBV9 and TRBJ1-4; 8 bases are a match to TRBD1. Germline V gene data show CDR1 as SGDLS and CDR2 as YYNGEE. The CDR3 consists of 15 residues.

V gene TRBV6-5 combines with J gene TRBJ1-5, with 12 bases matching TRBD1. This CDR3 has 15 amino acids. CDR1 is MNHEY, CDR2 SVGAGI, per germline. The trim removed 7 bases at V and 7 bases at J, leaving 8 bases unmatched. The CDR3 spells CASKVGDRGLQPQHF. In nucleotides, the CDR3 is TGTGCCAGCAAGGTAGGGGACAGGGGGCTCCAGCCCCAGCATTTT.

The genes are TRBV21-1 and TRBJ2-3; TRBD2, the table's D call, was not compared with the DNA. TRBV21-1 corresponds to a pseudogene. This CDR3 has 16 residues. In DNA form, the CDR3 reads TGTGCCAGCAGCAAAGAGGCTAGCGGACGCACAGATACGCAGTATTTT. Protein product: CASSKEASGRTDTQYF.

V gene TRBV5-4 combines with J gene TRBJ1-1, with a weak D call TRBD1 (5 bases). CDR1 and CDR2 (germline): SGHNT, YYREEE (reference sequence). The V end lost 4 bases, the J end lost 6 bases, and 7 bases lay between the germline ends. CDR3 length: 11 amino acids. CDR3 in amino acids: CASSGGAEAFF. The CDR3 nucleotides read TGTGCCAGCAGCGGGGGGGCTGAAGCTTTCTTT. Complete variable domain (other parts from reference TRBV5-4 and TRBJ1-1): ETGVTQSPTHLIKTRGQQVTLRCSSQSGHNTVSWYQQALGQGPQFIFQYYREEENGRGNFPPRFSGLQFPNYSSELNVNALELDDSALYLCASSGGAEAFFGQGTRLTVV.

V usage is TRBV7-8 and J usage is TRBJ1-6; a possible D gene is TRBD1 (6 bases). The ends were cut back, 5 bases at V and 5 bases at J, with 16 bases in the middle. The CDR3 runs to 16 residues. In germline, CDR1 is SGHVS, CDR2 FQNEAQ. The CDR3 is CASSVRQARDNSPLHF. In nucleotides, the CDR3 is TGTGCCAGCAGCGTCCGACAGGCTAGGGATAATTCACCCCTCCACTTT. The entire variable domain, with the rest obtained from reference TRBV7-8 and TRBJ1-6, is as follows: GAGVSQSPRYKVAKRGQDVALRCDPISGHVSLFWYQQALGQGPEFLTYFQNEAQLDKSGLPSDRFFAERPEGSVSTLKIQRTQQEDSAVYLCASSVRQARDNSPLHFGNGTRLTVT.